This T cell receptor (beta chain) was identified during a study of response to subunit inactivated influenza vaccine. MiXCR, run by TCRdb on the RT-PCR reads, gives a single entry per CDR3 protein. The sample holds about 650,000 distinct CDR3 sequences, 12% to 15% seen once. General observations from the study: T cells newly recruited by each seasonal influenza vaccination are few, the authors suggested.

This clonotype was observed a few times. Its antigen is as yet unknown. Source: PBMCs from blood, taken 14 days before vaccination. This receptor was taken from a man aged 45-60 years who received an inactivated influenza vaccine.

Here the CDR3 DNA reads TGTGCCAGCAGTTTAGAGGTGGGAGGGTTCGAAGCTTTCTTT. It specifies CASSLEVGGFEAFF. The gene calls are TRBV12-3 or TRBV12-4 and TRBJ1-1; D unclear. V was pared by 1 base and J by 8 bases, with 14 bases between. The CDR3 is 14 amino acids.